This is a list of T cell receptor beta chains from one sample in a study of CD8 T cells in Susac syndrome. TCRdb reanalysed the immunoSEQ multiplex PCR reads using MiXCR and keeps one entry per CDR3 protein. The table shows 250,000 to 300,000 distinct CDR3 sequences, with around nine tenths occurring only once. The sample was CD8+ T cells from PBMCs. The receptors originated from a human donor with multiple sclerosis. The CDR3 runs from the conserved cysteine through the conserved F or W. Fields, in order: D gene, V gene, J gene, clone size, CDR3 DNA, CDR3 protein. The D gene is left open where the match is weak. For some rows the clone size is stated as once, few or many, or as a class when expanded; others skip it.

>-|TRBV15|TRBJ2-7|-
TGTGCCACCAGGCCCCTGACGGGGACAACCTACGAGCAGTACTTC
CATRPLTGTTYEQYF
>TRBD1|TRBV6-5|TRBJ2-1|once
TGTGCCAGCAGTCACAGGGGGCAATACAATGAGCAGTTCTTC
CASSHRGQYNEQFF
>TRBD2|TRBV2|TRBJ2-1|-
TGTGCCAGCAGTTGGGGGGGGACTAGCATCAGCAATGAGCAGTTCTTC
CASSWGGTSISNEQFF
>-|TRBV11-2|TRBJ2-2|once
TGTGCCAGCAGCTTACCCATAAGGGAGCTTTACACCGGGGAGCTGTTTTTT
CASSLPIRELYTGELFF
>TRBD1|TRBV30|TRBJ2-2|-
TGTGCCTTGGACAGGGAAGCCGGGGAGCTGTTTTTT
CALDREAGELFF
>TRBD2|TRBV3-1|TRBJ2-3|-
TGTGCCAGCAGCCAACTTAGCGGGGGGGACACAGATACGCAGTATTTT
CASSQLSGGDTDTQYF
>TRBD1|TRBV14|TRBJ2-1|-
TGTGCCAGCAGCCAGGGACAGGGTTTGGATGAGCAGTTCTTC
CASSQGQGLDEQFF
>-|TRBV5-5|TRBJ2-5|-
TGTGCCAGCAGCCCCGACCTCGTTGGACGAGAGACCCAGTACTTC
CASSPDLVGRETQYF
>TRBD2|TRBV6-5|TRBJ2-3|few
TGTGCCAGCAGTTACCCGCGGGAGGGAACAGATACGCAGTATTTT
CASSYPREGTDTQYF
>TRBD2|TRBV5-6|TRBJ2-1|-
TGTGCCAGCAGTCTAGGGACTACTACCGGGGAGCAGTTCTTC
CASSLGTTTGEQFF
>-|TRBV28|TRBJ2-5|-
TGTGCCACCACTTTGGGCGGCTTCCAAGAGACCCAGTACTTC
CATTLGGFQETQYF
>TRBD1|TRBV7-8|TRBJ2-7|-
TGTGCCAGCAGCTGGGTAGGACAGGGGGCCCACGAGCAGTACTTC
CASSWVGQGAHEQYF
>-|TRBV19|TRBJ1-5|-
TGTGCCAGTAGTATAGATTTCTCAGATTATCAGCCCCAGCATTTT
CASSIDFSDYQPQHF
>TRBD2|TRBV20-1|TRBJ2-1|-
TGCAGTGCTAGAGAGTGGAGGACTACTAGCGGGAGGGCCGGGAGTGAGCAGTTCTTC
CSAREWRTTSGRAGSEQFF
>-|TRBV14|TRBJ2-7|-
TGTGCCAGCAGCCAAGGTTGGGCGGAGTCCTACGAGCAGTACTTC
CASSQGWAESYEQYF
>-|TRBV24-1|TRBJ2-5|-
TGTGCCACCAGTGAGCCGGGCAGGGGCGGTCGGAGAGAGACCCAGTACTTC
CATSEPGRGGRRETQYF
>TRBD2|TRBV6-2/TRBV6-3|TRBJ2-1|-
TGTGCCAGCAGTGCGGGGGTAGCGACTTACAATGAGCAGTTCTTC
CASSAGVATYNEQFF
>-|TRBV7-9|TRBJ2-5|-
TGTGCCAGCAGCTCAACCCAGGGGAGCGGAGAGACCCAGTACTTC
CASSSTQGSGETQYF
>TRBD1|TRBV14|TRBJ1-3|-
TGTGCCAGCAGCCAAGATCCCGGCAGGGGGCTTTCTGGAAACACCATATATTTT
CASSQDPGRGLSGNTIYF
>-|TRBV20-1|TRBJ2-1|-
TGCAGTGCTAGAGATCAAGGGGAATACTACAATGAGCAGTTCTTC
CSARDQGEYYNEQFF
>TRBD2|TRBV20-1|TRBJ2-3|-
TGCAGTGCTAGCTTGGGGGGGACCGCAGATACGCAGTATTTT
CSASLGGTADTQYF
>-|TRBV15|TRBJ2-3|once
TGTGCCACCAGCCCATCGGCGGGGCTGGCGCCAGATACGCAGTATTTT
CATSPSAGLAPDTQYF
>-|TRBV29-1|TRBJ2-1|few
TGCAGCGTGGAACAAACAGGGAGATCCTACAATGAGCAGTTCTTC
CSVEQTGRSYNEQFF
>-|TRBV5-1|TRBJ2-1|-
TGCGCCAGCAGCTCCCGGGAAGTTCTCGACAATGAGCAGTTCTTC
CASSSREVLDNEQFF
>-|TRBV9|TRBJ2-1|-
TGTGCCAGCAGCCAAACAGGGGCCGGGAGGGCCAGGTACAATGAGCAGTTCTTC
CASSQTGAGRARYNEQFF
>-|TRBV27|TRBJ2-7|-
TGTGCCAGCAGTTTTGTTACAGGCTACGAGCAGTACTTC
CASSFVTGYEQYF
>TRBD1|TRBV7-2|TRBJ2-1|few
TGTGCCAGCAGCCCCGGACAGGGGGGGAATGAGCAGTTCTTC
CASSPGQGGNEQFF
>-|TRBV7-2|TRBJ2-1|-
TGTGCCAGCAGCTTAGCTCCGGCAGGCGTAAGCTCCTACAATGAGCAGTTCTTC
CASSLAPAGVSSYNEQFF
>TRBD2|TRBV4-2|TRBJ2-3|once
TGTGCCAGCAGCCCGGGACTAGAGGGTCGAGATACGCAGTATTTT
CASSPGLEGRDTQYF
>TRBD2|TRBV7-8|TRBJ2-2|-
TGTGCCAGCAGCTTAAGCCCCCCGGGTCGACTAGCGGGGGGGTTAGACACCGGGGAGCTGTTTTTT
CASSLSPPGRLAGGLDTGELFF
>TRBD2|TRBV9|TRBJ2-1|-
TGTGCCAGCAGCGTTCTAGCGGGGGCGAGGGATGAGCAGTTCTTC
CASSVLAGARDEQFF
>-|TRBV5-5|TRBJ2-7|-
TGTGCCAGCAGCTTCTACAGGGCCTCCTACGAGCAGTACTTC
CASSFYRASYEQYF
>TRBD1|TRBV7-9|TRBJ1-4|-
TGTGCCAGCAGCCCACCCCCCGGACAGGGCCATGAAAAACTGTTTTTT
CASSPPPGQGHEKLFF
>-|TRBV29-1|TRBJ1-2|once
TGCAGCGTTGCCGGACAGAACTATGGCTACACCTTC
CSVAGQNYGYTF
>TRBD2|TRBV15|TRBJ2-3|-
TGTGCCACCAGCAGTGCTGCGGGGGTCTACACAGATACGCAGTATTTT
CATSSAAGVYTDTQYF
>-|TRBV7-9|TRBJ2-2|-
TGTGCCAGCAGCTTAGATAGTCGGCCTACCGGGGAGCTGTTTTTT
CASSLDSRPTGELFF
>-|TRBV2|TRBJ1-5|-
TGTGCCAGCACCTCCTCCCTGAATGCCAATCAGCCCCAGCATTTT
CASTSSLNANQPQHF
>TRBD1|TRBV12-3/TRBV12-4|TRBJ2-5|once
TGTGCCAGCAGTGCCCGAGACAGGGAACAAGAGACCCAGTACTTC
CASSARDREQETQYF
>TRBD1|TRBV12-3/TRBV12-4|TRBJ1-5|-
TGTGCCAGCAGTTTAGGCCCCACAGGGGCTAGCAATCAGCCCCAGCATTTT
CASSLGPTGASNQPQHF
>-|TRBV6-5|TRBJ2-5|-
TGTGCCAGCAGCGGGGTGGAGGGAAAGACCCAGTACTTC
CASSGVEGKTQYF
>-|TRBV6-5|TRBJ1-1|once
TGTGCCAGCAGTTCTCTGGACGGGACTGAAGCTTTCTTT
CASSSLDGTEAFF